The 12 T cell receptor beta chains listed next were all sequenced from one sample in a study of CD8 T cells in Susac syndrome. An input of roughly 0.45 to 1 ug of RNA was subjected to reverse transcription using random hexamers. TCRdb reprocessed the immunoSEQ multiplex PCR reads via MiXCR and lists one record per CDR3 protein. This sample has approximately 160,000 distinct CDR3 sequences; less than 95% occur once, and the top ten carry about 0.089%. Sequencing was carried out using CD4+ T cells from PBMCs. The source of these receptors is a human donor with multiple sclerosis.

This clonotype was found once. The chain uses TRBV20-1 and TRBJ1-2; TRBD1 agrees at 8 bases. The CDR3 has 14 residues. The J segment lost 2 bases and the V segment lost 6 bases, leaving 8 bases of the junction unmatched. Germline lookup yields CDR1 DFQATT and CDR2 SNEGSKA (reference sequence). CDR3 region: CSASGQGGNYGYTF. CDR3 coding DNA: TGCAGTGCCAGTGGACAGGGCGGCAACTATGGCTACACCTTC.

The chain recombines TRBV7-2 with TRBJ1-5; weak D call: TRBD1 (5 bases). The CDR3 sequence is 16 residues long. Germline CDR1 and CDR2: SGHTA and FQGNSA. The V end lost 5 bases, the J end lost 0 bases, and 14 bases lay between the germline ends. The CDR3 region has the DNA TGTGCCAGCAGCCCCCAGGGCTGGTATAGCAATCAGCCCCAGCATTTT. Protein sequence: CASSPQGWYSNQPQHF.

The rearrangement links TRBV29-1 to TRBJ1-5, with D possibly being TRBD1 (6 bases). V lost 4 bases and J lost 1, with 11 bases in between. Germline lookup yields CDR1 SQVTM and CDR2 ANQGSEA. The CDR3 contains 14 residues. CDR3 protein: CSVAWGPSNQPQHF. The CDR3 DNA is TGCAGCGTTGCATGGGGGCCGAGCAATCAGCCCCAGCATTTT.

The chain joins TRBV7-9 to TRBJ2-5, with D tentatively TRBD2 (6 bases). The CDR3 consists of 15 residues. CDR1 SEHNR and CDR2 FQNEAQ come from the germline V gene (reference sequence). Trimming left V 5 bases short and J 5 bases short, with 18 bases between. The CDR3 DNA sequence: TGTGCCAGCAGCGACGCAGGAGGGCCACCGGAGACCCAGTACTTC. This translates into CASSDAGGPPETQYF.

In nucleotides, the CDR3 is TGTGCCAGCAGCGTAGGAGGGCGCGGAAACACCATATATTTT. Amino acids: CASSVGGRGNTIYF. J is TRBJ1-3 and V is TRBV9; unclear D gene. Germline assignment: CDR1 SGDLS and CDR2 YYNGEE. V gave up 0 bases and J gave up 4 bases, with 8 bases separating them. This CDR3 has 14 amino acids.

The rearrangement uses TRBV29-1 and TRBJ2-1; D unclear. CDR1 is SQVTM and CDR2 is ANQGSEA in the germline V gene. Between the trimmed V and J ends, which lost 4 bases and 10 bases, there was a span of 14 bases. The CDR3 consists of 12 residues. CDR3: CSVGISFGEQFF. CDR3 in DNA: TGCAGCGTTGGAATAAGCTTTGGCGAGCAGTTCTTC.

The chain is built from TRBV7-9 and TRBJ1-2, with TRBD1 as a possible D gene (6 bases). V was cut by 5 bases and J by 10 bases, with 17 bases left in between. Germline V gene lookup returns CDR1 SEHNR and CDR2 FQNEAQ (reference sequence). CDR3 length: 13 amino acids. CDR3 in DNA: TGTGCCAGCAGCCCCGAGACCCGGGGGCCCTACACCTTC. Translation: CASSPETRGPYTF.

The chain joins TRBV24-1 to TRBJ2-1; 8 positions agree with TRBD1. Germline V gene data show CDR1 as KGHDR and CDR2 as SFDVKD. The CDR3 sequence is 16 residues long. Trimming took 5 bases from V and 7 from J; bases not matched to a gene: 12. CDR3 region: CATSAPGQGARNEQFF. The CDR3 DNA reads TGTGCCACCAGTGCCCCGGGGCAGGGGGCAAGGAATGAGCAGTTCTTC.

CDR3 amino acids: CSARPPTSGRMETQYF. The CDR3 nucleotides are TGCAGTGCTAGGCCACCCACTAGCGGGAGAATGGAGACCCAGTACTTC. V usage is TRBV20-1 and J usage is TRBJ2-5; TRBD2 matches 11 bases. The CDR3 sequence is 16 residues long. Germline lookup yields CDR1 DFQATT and CDR2 SNEGSKA (reference sequence). V dropped 3 bases and J dropped 5; count of bases not matched to a gene: 11.

The V and J genes are TRBV12-3 or TRBV12-4 and TRBJ2-2, with 7 bases matching TRBD1. Trimming at V came to 7 bases and at J to 4 bases, leaving 6 bases not matched to a gene. This CDR3 is built from 14 residues. The CDR3 coding sequence is TGTGCCAGCACCAGACAGGGAGCCACCGGGGAGCTGTTTTTT. This codes for CASTRQGATGELFF.

The chain recombines TRBV6-5 with TRBJ1-2; D not resolved. CDR3 size: 12 residues. CDR1 and CDR2 (germline): MNHEY, SVGAGI. The germline V and J ends were trimmed by 6 bases and 8 bases, with 13 bases remaining between them. As DNA, the CDR3 is TGTGCCAGCAGACACCCAGAAATGGGCTACACCTTC. Protein product: CASRHPEMGYTF.

The rearrangement joins TRBV7-2 to TRBJ2-1; D ambiguous. This CDR3 contains 14 residues. Between the trimmed V and J ends, which lost 1 base and 5 bases, there was a span of 9 bases. Germline V gene data show CDR1 as SGHTA and CDR2 as FQGNSA. DNA for the CDR3: TGTGCCAGCAGCTTAGGTCGCGGAAACAATGAGCAGTTCTTC. This translates into CASSLGRGNNEQFF.